The rows below give T cell receptor beta chains drawn from one sample of a study of response to subunit inactivated influenza vaccine. TCRdb itself ran the RT-PCR reads through MiXCR, one entry per CDR3 protein. This sample has 530,000 or so distinct CDR3 sequences, with approximately 12% found just once. Sequencing was performed on PBMCs from blood, taken on the day of vaccination. The source of these receptors is a man aged 45 to 65 who received an inactivated influenza vaccine. CDR3s include the opening cysteine and the closing phenylalanine or tryptophan. D genes are given only for firm matches. Clone size is not always given. Where it is, it says once, few, many or a class for expanded clones.

size: .; J: TRBJ2-5; D: TRBD2; V: TRBV11-2; DNA: TGTGCCAGCAGCCTTGCCGGACTAGCGGGAGGAAAGGAAGAGACCCAGTACTTC; CDR3: CASSLAGLAGGKEETQYF
size: few; J: TRBJ1-1; D: TRBD1; V: TRBV6-5; DNA: TGTGCCAGCAGTTACTTGGGACAGGGAGCTTTCTTT; CDR3: CASSYLGQGAFF
size: few; J: TRBJ2-7; D: .; V: TRBV7-9; DNA: TGTGCCAGCAGCTTAGCGGGAGCAGGGACCTACGAGCAGTACTTC; CDR3: CASSLAGAGTYEQYF
size: .; J: TRBJ2-3; D: TRBD2; V: TRBV20-1; DNA: TGCAGTGCTAGAGAGCCCCTGGGACTAGCGGGACGCACAGATACGCAGTATTTT; CDR3: CSAREPLGLAGRTDTQYF
size: few; J: TRBJ2-1; D: .; V: TRBV5-4; DNA: TGTGCCAGCAGCTTGATTGGCTATGAGCAGTTCTTC; CDR3: CASSLIGYEQFF
size: .; J: TRBJ1-3; D: .; V: TRBV5-1; DNA: TGCGCCAGCAGCTTCGGGATCTCTGGAAACACCATATATTTT; CDR3: CASSFGISGNTIYF
size: few; J: TRBJ2-7; D: TRBD1; V: TRBV5-1; DNA: TGCGCCAGCACCGATTCCGGGACAGGGGCCTACGAGCAGTACTTC; CDR3: CASTDSGTGAYEQYF
size: few; J: TRBJ2-2; D: .; V: TRBV28; DNA: TGTGCCAGCAGGGGCGGCCGAGGGGAGCTGTTTTTT; CDR3: CASRGGRGELFF
size: .; J: TRBJ2-7; D: .; V: TRBV4-3; DNA: TGCGCCAGCAGCCAAGGAATGGGGACAAGCTACGAGCAGTACTTC; CDR3: CASSQGMGTSYEQYF
size: .; J: TRBJ2-5; D: .; V: TRBV6-1; DNA: TGTGCCAGCAGTGAAGCCCTAGCGCAAGAGACCCAGTACTTC; CDR3: CASSEALAQETQYF
size: few; J: TRBJ2-1; D: .; V: TRBV29-1; DNA: TGCAGCGTTGGGCTAAACTACAATGAGCAGTTCTTC; CDR3: CSVGLNYNEQFF
size: .; J: TRBJ1-4; D: TRBD1; V: TRBV4-3; DNA: TGCGCCAGCAGCCAGGATCCCACCAGACAGGGGGCGCCGAATGAAAAACTGTTTTTT; CDR3: CASSQDPTRQGAPNEKLFF
size: many; J: TRBJ1-4; D: .; V: TRBV5-1; DNA: TGCGCCAGCAGCTTGGGCGGCTCTGGAGGGGAAAAACTGTTTTTT; CDR3: CASSLGGSGGEKLFF
size: .; J: TRBJ2-2; D: .; V: TRBV30; DNA: TGTGCCTGGAGTAGGGGACCGAACACCGGGGAGCTGTTTTTT; CDR3: CAWSRGPNTGELFF
size: .; J: TRBJ2-3; D: TRBD2; V: TRBV19; DNA: TGTGCCAGTAGGAGCGGGGGAAGCACAGATACGCAGTATTTT; CDR3: CASRSGGSTDTQYF
size: .; J: TRBJ2-7; D: .; V: TRBV15; DNA: TGTGCCACCAGCAGAGATAGGACTGCATTATACGAGCAGTACTTC; CDR3: CATSRDRTALYEQYF
size: few; J: TRBJ2-2; D: .; V: TRBV5-1; DNA: TGCGCCAGCAGCTTCGGGGGCCCGAACACCGGGGAGCTGTTTTTT; CDR3: CASSFGGPNTGELFF
size: .; J: TRBJ2-7; D: .; V: TRBV18; DNA: TGTGCCACCTCCATTCTCCCGACCTCCTACGAGCAGTACTTC; CDR3: CATSILPTSYEQYF
size: few; J: TRBJ2-3; D: TRBD2; V: TRBV6-1; DNA: TGTGCCAGCAGTACGATGATTACTAGCGGGAAATGGGATACGCAGTATTTT; CDR3: CASSTMITSGKWDTQYF
size: few; J: TRBJ2-5; D: TRBD2; V: TRBV12-3/TRBV12-4; DNA: TGTGCCAGCAGTCGGGGGACTAGCGGGGGGCTTCGGGAGACCCAGTACTTC; CDR3: CASSRGTSGGLRETQYF
size: few; J: TRBJ2-3; D: TRBD2; V: TRBV30; DNA: TGTGCCTGGAGTGTTTGGGGGGGTGCCACAGATACGCAGTATTTT; CDR3: CAWSVWGGATDTQYF
size: .; J: TRBJ2-1; D: .; V: TRBV18; DNA: TGTGCCAGCTCACCGCCCCCCGGACCGGACGGAGGTGAGAGTGAGCAGTTCTTC; CDR3: CASSPPPGPDGGESEQFF
size: .; J: TRBJ2-1; D: .; V: TRBV7-9; DNA: TGTGCCAGCAGCTACCCACAAGGAGTAAGCTCCTACAATGAGCAGTTCTTC; CDR3: CASSYPQGVSSYNEQFF
size: few; J: TRBJ1-1; D: TRBD1; V: TRBV11-2; DNA: TGTGCCAGCAGCTCGAGGGGGCTAGGGGAAGCTTTCTTT; CDR3: CASSSRGLGEAFF
size: few; J: TRBJ2-3; D: TRBD2; V: TRBV28; DNA: TGTGCCAGCAGTTTCTCGGCGGGAGCAGATACGCAGTATTTT; CDR3: CASSFSAGADTQYF
size: .; J: TRBJ2-7; D: TRBD2; V: TRBV28; DNA: TGTGCCAGCAGTCGGGAGGGATGGGAGCAGTACTTC; CDR3: CASSREGWEQYF
size: few; J: TRBJ2-2; D: .; V: TRBV5-1; DNA: TGCGCCAGCAGCTTGGGGAGACGGGCGAACACCGGGGAGCTGTTTTTT; CDR3: CASSLGRRANTGELFF
size: .; J: TRBJ2-7; D: .; V: TRBV27; DNA: TGTGCCAGCAGTTCCAACCGCCCGGACGAGCAGTACTTC; CDR3: CASSSNRPDEQYF
size: .; J: TRBJ2-7; D: .; V: TRBV21-1; DNA: TGTGCCAGCAGCAAAGCTGATCTAGCGGGAGAAGGGGAGCAGTACTTC; CDR3: CASSKADLAGEGEQYF
size: .; J: TRBJ2-7; D: .; V: TRBV7-9; DNA: TGTGCCAGCAGCCACGACGGGCACTCCTACGAGCAGTACTTC; CDR3: CASSHDGHSYEQYF
size: .; J: TRBJ2-3; D: .; V: TRBV28; DNA: TGTGCCAGCAGTCCACCGACCCGCCGCTTGCAGTATTTT; CDR3: CASSPPTRRLQYF
size: once; J: TRBJ2-1; D: TRBD2; V: TRBV25-1; DNA: TGTGCCAGCCGTGATCCAGCGGGAGTGATCCCTGAGCAGTTCTTC; CDR3: CASRDPAGVIPEQFF
size: .; J: TRBJ2-1; D: .; V: TRBV2; DNA: TGTGCCAGCAGTGAAGTTCGCTCCCGTGAGGGAGAGCAGTTCTTC; CDR3: CASSEVRSREGEQFF
size: many; J: TRBJ2-3; D: TRBD2; V: TRBV7-2; DNA: TGTGCCAGCAGCTTAGGGACTAGTTGGAACACAGATACGCAGTATTTT; CDR3: CASSLGTSWNTDTQYF
size: many; J: TRBJ2-4; D: TRBD1; V: TRBV5-1; DNA: TGCGCCAGCAGCTTGGAGGGACAGCCTTCAGACATTCAGTACTTC; CDR3: CASSLEGQPSDIQYF
size: .; J: TRBJ1-5; D: .; V: TRBV3-1; DNA: TGTGCCAGCAGCCAAGGACGGGAGCGCAATCAGCCCCAGCATTTT; CDR3: CASSQGRERNQPQHF
size: many; J: TRBJ1-1; D: .; V: TRBV7-9; DNA: TGTGCCAGCAGCCCCAACGGGGAAGTAGCTTTCTTT; CDR3: CASSPNGEVAFF
size: few; J: TRBJ2-2; D: TRBD2; V: TRBV9; DNA: TGTGCCAGCAGCGTAGGGACTAGCGGGTCGTACGGGGAGCTGTTTTTT; CDR3: CASSVGTSGSYGELFF
size: .; J: TRBJ2-3; D: .; V: TRBV3-1; DNA: TGTGCCAGCAGCCAGTTTGGGGATACGCAGTATTTT; CDR3: CASSQFGDTQYF
size: many; J: TRBJ2-5; D: .; V: TRBV20-1; DNA: TGCAGTGCTAGTCAAGAGACCCAGTACTTC; CDR3: CSASQETQYF
size: .; J: TRBJ1-1; D: TRBD1; V: TRBV12-3/TRBV12-4; DNA: TGTGCCAGCAGTTTTCCAGGGGGCAGTGAAGCTTTCTTT; CDR3: CASSFPGGSEAFF
size: .; J: TRBJ1-1; D: TRBD1; V: TRBV28; DNA: TGTGCCAGCAGTCTCCCGGGACAGGTTAACACTGAAGCTTTCTTT; CDR3: CASSLPGQVNTEAFF
size: .; J: TRBJ2-1; D: TRBD2; V: TRBV5-1; DNA: TGCGCCAGCACTCCAACTAGCGGGAGTTACAATGAGCAGTTCTTC; CDR3: CASTPTSGSYNEQFF
size: few; J: TRBJ2-2; D: .; V: TRBV7-9; DNA: TGTGCCAGCAGCCGGGGGCCCTCCGGGGAGCTGTTTTTT; CDR3: CASSRGPSGELFF
size: .; J: TRBJ2-3; D: TRBD2; V: TRBV4-3; DNA: TGCGCCAGCAGCCAAGATAGCCGAGCGGGGGGTACAGATACGCAGTATTTT; CDR3: CASSQDSRAGGTDTQYF
size: many; J: TRBJ2-7; D: .; V: TRBV18; DNA: TGTGCCAGCAGTTCGGACGGGTACGAGCAGTACTTC; CDR3: CASSSDGYEQYF
size: few; J: TRBJ1-6; D: TRBD1; V: TRBV18; DNA: TGTGCCAGCTCAACGGGACAGGTCACTAATTCACCCCTCCACTTT; CDR3: CASSTGQVTNSPLHF
size: .; J: TRBJ2-1; D: TRBD2; V: TRBV11-2; DNA: TGTGCCAGCAGCTTAGAAGCGGGAGTTGGTAATGAGCAGTTCTTC; CDR3: CASSLEAGVGNEQFF